These 20 T cell receptor beta chains came from one sample sequenced in a study of blood T cell repertoires in COVID-19. Sequencing was performed with immunoSEQ multiplex PCR; in TCRdb, only in-frame clones are kept and a portion is missing. The sample has about 59,000 clones, more than 75% seen once. Sequencing was carried out using peripheral blood. The receptors were sampled from a man aged 60 to 69 with active or convalescent COVID-19.

The DNA for the CDR3 is TGCGCCAGCAGTGAGTCCGGGACTAGCAAGAATGAGCAGTTCTTC. Translating it yields CASSESGTSKNEQFF. The V call is TRBV10-1, the J call TRBJ2-1; 9 bases align to TRBD2. The CDR3 is made up of 15 amino acids. The V segment lost 0 bases and the J segment 7 bases; nucleotides outside the gene matches: 4. The germline gives CDR1 WNHNN, CDR2 SYGVQD (reference sequence).

This chain uses TRBV2 with TRBJ1-6; the match to TRBD1 covers 11 bases. The germline gives CDR1 SNHLY, CDR2 FYNNEI. With 6 bases clipped from V and 10 bases from J, the junction kept 8 bases outside the gene matches. This CDR3 spans 15 amino acids. The CDR3 DNA reads TGTGCCAGCAGAGCCGGGACAGGGGGGGGGTCACCCCTCCACTTT. It translates to CASRAGTGGGSPLHF.

The V call is TRBV29-1, the J call TRBJ2-1; 10 bases line up with TRBD1. V gave up 6 bases and J gave up 1 base; unmatched junction bases: 3. The CDR3 contains 14 residues. Germline CDR1 is SQVTM and CDR2 is ANQGSEA. The CDR3 here is CSVSDRGSYNEQFF. In nucleotides, the CDR3 is TGCAGCGTCTCGGACAGGGGGTCCTACAATGAGCAGTTCTTC.

This rearrangement joins TRBV12-3 or TRBV12-4 to TRBJ1-6; 9 nucleotides agree with TRBD1. The CDR3 has 13 residues. The trim removed 9 bases at V and 7 bases at J, leaving 4 bases unmatched. The CDR3 region has the DNA TGTGCCAGTGGGACAGGGAAGAATTCACCCCTCCACTTT. It yields the protein CASGTGKNSPLHF.

The chain joins TRBV3-1 (or the pseudogene TRBV3-2) to TRBJ1-1; perhaps TRBD1 as D (5 bases). Germline V gives CDR1 LGHDT, CDR2 YNNKEL (reference sequence). V dropped 1 base and J dropped 1 base, with 7 bases sitting between them. The CDR3 has 14 amino acids. The CDR3 loop is CASSQGQPNTEAFF. The CDR3 nucleotides are TGTGCCAGCAGCCAAGGACAGCCGAACACTGAAGCTTTCTTT.

The rearrangement uses TRBV5-1 and TRBJ1-4, with 9 bases that match TRBD1. The V and J ends lost 5 bases and 8 bases, in that order; junction bases with no gene match: 10. Germline V CDR1 and CDR2: SGHRS, YFSETQ. This CDR3 is built from 15 residues. The CDR3 DNA follows: TGCGCCAGCAGACCTACAGGGGGCGAGGGGGAAAAACTGTTTTTT. It is translated as CASRPTGGEGEKLFF.

The V gene is TRBV4-3, the J gene TRBJ1-3; TRBD1 aligns across 10 bases. CDR1 and CDR2 from the germline V gene are LGHNA and YSLEER. The CDR3 is 15 residues long. V dropped 3 bases and J dropped 5; count of bases not matched to a gene: 4. CDR3 in amino acids: CASSQEGQGRNTIYF. The CDR3 DNA is TGCGCCAGCAGCCAGGAGGGACAGGGGAGAAACACCATATATTTT.

A single count supports this clone. The V call is TRBV7-2, the J call TRBJ1-1; D unclear. Germline CDR1 reads SGHTA; CDR2 reads FQGNSA. V lost 4 bases to trimming and J lost 8 bases, with 11 bases between them. This CDR3 is 12 amino acids long. This CDR3 is CASSSSSVEAFF. The DNA for the CDR3 is TGTGCCAGCAGCTCCTCGTCGGTAGAAGCTTTCTTT.

The chain joins TRBV2 to TRBJ2-2; possibly TRBD1 for D (6 bases). Trimming removed 2 bases from V and 4 bases from J, with 11 bases in between. This CDR3 has 15 amino acids. Germline V CDR1 and CDR2: SNHLY, FYNNEI. The CDR3 DNA reads as TGTGCCAGCAGTGAACAGGGGATCGGCACCGGGGAGCTGTTTTTT. This translates into CASSEQGIGTGELFF.

This rearrangement joins TRBV18 to TRBJ2-7, with D maybe TRBD1 (6 bases). Looked up from germline, CDR1 is KGHSH and CDR2 is LQKENI. V was shortened by 5 bases and J by 5 bases, with 16 bases between the two germline ends. This CDR3 region has 14 residues. CDR3 nucleotide sequence: TGTGCCAGCTCATTGACAGGATCTCGAGACGAGCAGTACTTC. This codes for CASSLTGSRDEQYF.

The rearrangement links TRBV2 to TRBJ1-5; D gene uncertain. CDR1 is SNHLY, CDR2 FYNNEI, per germline. The CDR3 length is 14 residues. Between the trimmed V and J ends, which lost 2 bases and 3 bases, there was a span of 8 bases. CDR3: CASSEQAYNQPQHF. CDR3 DNA sequence: TGTGCCAGCAGTGAACAGGCTTACAATCAGCCCCAGCATTTT.

The rearrangement links TRBV23-1 to TRBJ2-3; 12 nucleotides line up with TRBD2. TRBV23-1 is flagged as an ORF with uncertain function. V dropped 3 bases and J dropped 5; count of bases not matched to a gene: 9. CDR3 length equals 17 residues. CDR3 amino acids: CASSHPRLAGAIDTQYF. In nucleotides, the CDR3 is TGCGCCAGCAGTCATCCTAGACTAGCGGGAGCGATAGATACGCAGTATTTT.

This clone was counted a single time. The J gene is TRBJ2-2, the V gene TRBV3-1 (or the pseudogene TRBV3-2), with 7 nucleotides matching TRBD1. The CDR3 length is 15 residues. With V trimmed by 7 bases and J by 4 bases, 9 bases remained unmatched. Germline assignment: CDR1 LGHDT and CDR2 YNNKEL (reference sequence). CDR3 sequence reads: CASTTGQFPTGELFF. CDR3 nucleotides: TGTGCCAGCACCACGGGACAGTTTCCCACCGGGGAGCTGTTTTTT.

This chain joins TRBV18 and TRBJ1-1, with D possibly being TRBD1 (6 bases). The CDR3 extends over 16 amino acids. Trimming pared 5 bases from V and 0 bases from J, leaving 16 bases between. Germline values: CDR1 KGHSH, CDR2 LQKENI. CDR3 protein: CASSEQGLGVNTEAFF. CDR3 coding DNA: TGTGCCAGCTCAGAACAGGGCCTAGGGGTGAACACTGAAGCTTTCTTT.

The CDR3 DNA is TGTGCCAGCTATGGACTAGCGGGGCTCAATGAGCAGTTCTTC. This codes for CASYGLAGLNEQFF. The chain uses TRBV6-5 and TRBJ2-1, with TRBD2 identical over 12 bases. Germline assignment: CDR1 MNHEY and CDR2 SVGAGI. Unmatched junction bases numbered 5, after V lost 8 bases and J lost 6 bases. The CDR3 totals 14 residues.

This chain links TRBV6-1 with TRBJ2-1, with 14 bases aligning to TRBD2. CDR3 size: 16 residues. The ends lost 4 bases at V and 2 bases at J; junction bases unmatched: 1. Germline loops: CDR1 MNHNS, CDR2 SASEGT. CDR3 nucleotide sequence: TGTGCCAGCAGTGGACTAGCGGGAGGGGCCTACAATGAGCAGTTCTTC. Its translation: CASSGLAGGAYNEQFF.

The V call is TRBV3-1 (or the pseudogene TRBV3-2), the J call TRBJ2-2, with D uncertain. Trimming stripped 5 bases from V and 5 bases from J, with 9 bases between. Looked up from germline, CDR1 is LGHDT and CDR2 is YNNKEL (reference sequence). The CDR3 consists of 13 residues. This CDR3 reads CASSSLQTGELFF. CDR3 DNA sequence: TGTGCCAGCAGCTCTCTTCAGACCGGGGAGCTGTTTTTT.

The chain links TRBV10-2 to TRBJ2-7, with TRBD1 matching 9 bases. The V gene end was trimmed by 3 bases and the J gene end by 9 bases; junction bases not matched to a gene: 12. The CDR3 consists of 15 residues. Germline V gene data show CDR1 as WSHSY and CDR2 as SAAADI. CDR3 in amino acids: CASSDKGQGSMRQYF. CDR3 sequence (DNA): TGCGCCAGCAGTGATAAGGGACAGGGTTCAATGCGGCAGTACTTC.

This rearrangement joins TRBV18 to TRBJ1-1; D call uncertain. The germline CDR1 and CDR2 sequences are KGHSH and LQKENI. This CDR3 has 14 amino acids. The V gene lost 4 bases and the J gene lost 2 bases, with 11 bases spanning the gap. The CDR3 bases are TGTGCCAGCTCACGAATCACGAGTAACACTGAAGCTTTCTTT. Translating it yields CASSRITSNTEAFF. Full variable domain (missing parts from reference TRBV18 and TRBJ1-1): NAGVMQNPRHLVRRRGQEARLRCSPMKGHSHVYWYRQLPEEGLKFMVYLQKENIIDESGMPKERFSAEFPKEGPSILRIQQVVRGDSAAYFCASSRITSNTEAFFGQGTRLTVV.

This chain connects TRBV24-1 to TRBJ2-5; 9 bases align to TRBD2. The CDR3 runs 17 residues. CDR1 is KGHDR and CDR2 is SFDVKD in the germline V gene. The J segment lost 2 bases and the V segment lost 2 bases, leaving 8 bases of the junction unmatched. The CDR3 nucleotides are TGTGCCACCAGTGATTCGCCCAGCGGGAGGACTCAAGAGACCCAGTACTTC. It yields the protein CATSDSPSGRTQETQYF.